The 13 T cell receptor beta chains below were found in one sample sequenced in a study of human T cells and chemical hapten exposure. TCRdb passed the RACE reads through MiXCR, listing each CDR3 protein once. The sample carries over 85,000 distinct CDR3 sequences, around 9.3% recorded once. Specified time point: patch test 2, 6 weeks after DPC sensitization. The treatment was: therapeutic diphenylcyclopropenone sensitization with weekly scalp DPC. Sequenced here: whole blood, sampled in connection with sensitization to the hapten diphenylcyclopropenone (DPC). The receptors here all came from a woman aged 40 to 55 with alopecia areata. Some clones in this sample may be carry-over from other donors' samples.

This clonotype came up a few times. V gene TRBV29-1 combines with J gene TRBJ2-5, with TRBD2 matching 10 bases. The ends lost 4 bases at V and 2 bases at J; junction bases unmatched: 4. The CDR3 spans 14 residues. Germline V lookup: CDR1 SQVTM, CDR2 ANQGSEA. CDR3 nucleotide sequence: TGCAGCGTTGTCGCAGCGGGAGGGCAAGAGACCCAGTACTTC. Translated, it gives CSVVAAGGQETQYF.

This clonotype has ten or more counts. The chain joins TRBV20-1 to TRBJ2-2; 7 bases are shared with TRBD2. The CDR3 runs to 14 residues. The germline V gene has CDR1 DFQATT and CDR2 SNEGSKA (reference sequence). V dropped 3 bases and J dropped 6; count of bases not matched to a gene: 7. In nucleotides, the CDR3 is TGCAGTGCTAGTGGGGAGGCGGGGGCCGGGGAGCTGTTTTTT. Amino acid sequence: CSASGEAGAGELFF.

A few counts support this clonotype. The rearrangement links TRBV12-3 or TRBV12-4 to TRBJ2-1, with TRBD2 matching over 8 bases. This CDR3 has 15 amino acids. The junction had 11 bases not matched to a gene; V was cut back by 8 bases and J by 5 bases. In DNA, the CDR3 is TGTGCCAGCTATCCCAGGCTAGCGGGCCACAATGAGCAGTTCTTC. Residues: CASYPRLAGHNEQFF.

This clonotype was seen ten or more times. This chain uses TRBV20-1 with TRBJ2-2, with D perhaps TRBD2 (5 bases). The CDR3 covers 12 residues. The V gene lost 5 bases and the J gene lost 4 bases, with 8 bases spanning the gap. CDR1 and CDR2 (germline): DFQATT, SNEGSKA (reference sequence). The CDR3 here is CSAESGTGELFF. In nucleotides, the CDR3 is TGCAGTGCTGAGAGCGGCACCGGGGAGCTGTTTTTT.

The sample holds many counts of this clonotype. The CDR3 DNA follows: TGTGCCAGCAGCTCCCGTGTGGCAAACACCATATATTTT. Translating it yields CASSSRVANTIYF. The chain recombines TRBV7-2 with TRBJ1-3; D gene ambiguous. There are 13 residues in the CDR3. V was clipped by 4 bases and J by 6 bases, with 10 bases between them. Germline values: CDR1 SGHTA, CDR2 FQGNSA.

The V gene is TRBV6-5, the J gene TRBJ2-2; no definite D call. From germline, CDR1 is MNHEY and CDR2 SVGAGI. V lost 6 bases to trimming and J lost 3 bases, with 8 bases between them. The CDR3 runs 13 residues. CDR3 in amino acids: CASSRIDTGELFF. CDR3 DNA: TGTGCCAGCAGCCGCATCGACACCGGGGAGCTGTTTTTT.

This clonotype was counted ten times or more. This sequence joins TRBV20-1 and TRBJ2-1, with TRBD1 matching over 7 bases. This CDR3 is 15 amino acids long. The V gene end was trimmed by 2 bases and the J gene end by 4 bases; junction bases not matched to a gene: 8. The germline CDR1 and CDR2 sequences are DFQATT and SNEGSKA (reference sequence). Written as DNA, the CDR3 is TGCAGTGCTAGATTACGGGACAGACCTTACAATGAGCAGTTCTTC. This encodes CSARLRDRPYNEQFF.

This clonotype was counted between two and nine times. The chain couples TRBV15 to TRBJ2-2, with D hard to call. Trimming shortened V by 1 base and J by 5 bases, and 11 bases separated the two germline ends. CDR1 LNHNV and CDR2 YYDKDF come from the germline V gene (reference sequence). The CDR3 covers 15 residues. CDR3 in DNA: TGTGCCACCAGCAGAGCCCTCGAGGCGACCGGGGAGCTGTTTTTT. This encodes CATSRALEATGELFF.

The genes are TRBV6-6 and TRBJ2-7, with TRBD2 matching over 9 bases. Per the germline V gene, CDR1 is MNHNY and CDR2 is SVGAGI (reference sequence). The CDR3 extends over 13 amino acids. V gave up 10 bases and J gave up 2 bases; unmatched junction bases: 6. For the CDR3, the DNA is TGTGCCACCCGGACTAGCGTCACCTACGAGCAGTACTTC. Protein sequence: CATRTSVTYEQYF.

This clonotype was counted between two and nine times. This chain links TRBV5-6 with TRBJ1-3, with no clear D. This CDR3 spans 14 amino acids. CDR1 is SGHDT and CDR2 is YYEEEE in the germline V gene. Trimming cost V 2 bases and J 2 bases, with 8 bases left between them. The CDR3 is CASSLWSAGNTIYF. CDR3 nucleotides: TGTGCCAGCAGCTTATGGTCAGCTGGAAACACCATATATTTT. The whole variable domain, filled in from reference TRBV5-6 and TRBJ1-3, reads DAGVTQSPTHLIKTRGQQVTLRCSPKSGHDTVSWYQQALGQGPQFIFQYYEEEERQRGNFPDRFSGHQFPNYSSELNVNALLLGDSALYLCASSLWSAGNTIYFGEGSWLTVV.

The rearrangement uses TRBV6-5 and TRBJ1-3; D gene uncertain. V lost 3 bases and J lost 0, with 9 bases in between. The CDR3 is 15 amino acids. The V gene's germline CDR1 is MNHEY and CDR2 SVGAGI. The CDR3 loop reads CASSYSGVSGNTIYF. CDR3 DNA: TGTGCCAGCAGTTATTCAGGCGTCTCTGGAAACACCATATATTTT.

V usage is TRBV20-1 and J usage is TRBJ2-1, with no clear D. Trimming pared 1 base from V and 9 bases from J, leaving 4 bases between. The CDR3 is made up of 10 amino acids. Germline CDR1 and CDR2: DFQATT and SNEGSKA (reference sequence). DNA of the CDR3: TGCAGTGCTAGAGCGCGTGAGCAGTTCTTC. Translated, it gives CSARAREQFF.

This clonotype has at least ten counts. This rearrangement joins TRBV6-5 to TRBJ1-2; a possible D gene is TRBD1 (6 bases). This CDR3 is 14 amino acids long. Between the trimmed V and J ends, which lost 6 bases and 4 bases, there was a span of 15 bases. The V gene's germline CDR1 is MNHEY and CDR2 SVGAGI. CDR3 amino acids: CASRGHREAYGYTF. CDR3 nucleotide sequence: TGTGCCAGCAGGGGCCACAGGGAGGCCTATGGCTACACCTTC.